The next 4 T cell receptor beta chains were all read from a single sample in a study of early T cells in non-severe SARS-CoV-2 infection. One entry per CDR3 protein results from TCRdb running MiXCR on the 5' RACE reads. The repertoire includes tens of thousands of distinct CDR3 sequences, 5.5% to 7.5% of them detected once, and 6.5% to 9% sits in the top ten. The specimen sequenced was whole blood. The receptor set was obtained from an adult who was a healthcare worker with PCR-confirmed SARS-CoV-2 infection or an uninfected control (not recorded which).

This clonotype was recorded at least ten times. The chain carries TRBV13 and TRBJ2-1, with 10 bases that match TRBD2. This CDR3 has 14 amino acids. The germline V gene encodes CDR1 PRHDT and CDR2 FYEKMQ (reference sequence). The J segment lost 6 bases and the V segment lost 3 bases, leaving 2 bases of the junction unmatched. The CDR3 loop is CASSFSGGFNEQFF. The CDR3 DNA reads TGTGCCAGCAGCTTTAGCGGGGGGTTCAATGAGCAGTTCTTC.

This clonotype was counted ten times or more. The chain links TRBV12-3 or TRBV12-4 to TRBJ2-7; possible D gene TRBD1, 6 bases. CDR3 length equals 13 residues. Trimming shortened V by 3 bases and J by 6 bases, and 12 bases separated the two germline ends. CDR3 bases: TGTGCCAGCAGTTTTCAGGACAGACGCGAGCAGTACTTC. It specifies CASSFQDRREQYF.

This clonotype turned up a few times. The chain has TRBV29-1 and TRBJ2-1; 14 positions match TRBD2. This CDR3 has 13 residues. Trimming cost V 6 bases and J 9 bases; bases outside gene matches: 4. Germline V CDR1 and CDR2: SQVTM, ANQGSEA. As DNA, the CDR3 is TGCAGCGTGGGGACTAGCGGGAGCGGTGAGCAGTTCTTC. Encoded protein: CSVGTSGSGEQFF.

This clonotype was seen a handful of times. The genes are TRBV7-7 and TRBJ2-2; the D gene is possibly TRBD2 (5 bases). CDR3 length equals 14 residues. V lost 7 bases and J lost 4, with 13 bases in between. CDR1 and CDR2 (germline): SSHAT, FNYEAQ (reference sequence). The CDR3 DNA reads TGTGCCAGCACCTCAGCGGCGGGCACCGGGGAGCTGTTTTTT. It yields the protein CASTSAAGTGELFF. Supplemented by reference TRBV7-7 and TRBJ2-2, the full variable domain reads GAGVSQSPRYKVTKRGQDVTLRCDPISSHATLYWYQQALGQGPEFLTYFNYEAQPDKSGLPSDRFSAERPEGSISTLTIQRTEQRDSAMYRCASTSAAGTGELFFGEGSRLTVL.